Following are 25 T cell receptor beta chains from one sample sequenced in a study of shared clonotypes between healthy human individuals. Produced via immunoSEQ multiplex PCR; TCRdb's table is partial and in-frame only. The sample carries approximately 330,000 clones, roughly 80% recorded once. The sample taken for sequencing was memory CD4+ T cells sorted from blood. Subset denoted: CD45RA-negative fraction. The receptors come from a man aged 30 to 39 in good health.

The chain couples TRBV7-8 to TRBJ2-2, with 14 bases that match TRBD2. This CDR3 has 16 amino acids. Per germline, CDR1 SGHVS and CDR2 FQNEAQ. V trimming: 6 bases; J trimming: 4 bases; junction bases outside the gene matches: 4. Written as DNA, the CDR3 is TGTGCCAGCAGTGGGACTAGCGGGAGCTTCACCGGGGAGCTGTTTTTT. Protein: CASSGTSGSFTGELFF.

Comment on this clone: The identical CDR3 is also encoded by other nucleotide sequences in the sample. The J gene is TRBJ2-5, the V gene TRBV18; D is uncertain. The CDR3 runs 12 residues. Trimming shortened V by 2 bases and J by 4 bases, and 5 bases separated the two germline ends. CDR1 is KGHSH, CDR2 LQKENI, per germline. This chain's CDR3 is CASSPKRETQYF. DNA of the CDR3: TGTGCCAGCTCACCAAAACGAGAGACCCAGTACTTC.

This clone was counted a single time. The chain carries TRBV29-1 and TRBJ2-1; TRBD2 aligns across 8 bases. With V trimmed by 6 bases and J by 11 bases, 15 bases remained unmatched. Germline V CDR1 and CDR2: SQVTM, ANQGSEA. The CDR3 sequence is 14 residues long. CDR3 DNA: TGCAGCGTAAAGAGCGGGAGTGTTAATCCAAAGCAGTTCTTC. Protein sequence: CSVKSGSVNPKQFF.

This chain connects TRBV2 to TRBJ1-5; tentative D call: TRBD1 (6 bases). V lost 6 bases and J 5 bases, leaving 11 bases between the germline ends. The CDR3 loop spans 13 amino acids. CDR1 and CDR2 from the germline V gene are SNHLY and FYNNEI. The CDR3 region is CASSTDRDQPQHF. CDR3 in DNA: TGTGCCAGCAGCACGGACAGAGATCAGCCCCAGCATTTT.

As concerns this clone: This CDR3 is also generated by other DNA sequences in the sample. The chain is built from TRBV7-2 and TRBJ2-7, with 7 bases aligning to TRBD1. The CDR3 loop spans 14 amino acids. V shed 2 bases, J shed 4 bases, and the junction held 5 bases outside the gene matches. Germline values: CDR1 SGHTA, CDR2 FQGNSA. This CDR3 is CASSLRQGPYEQYF. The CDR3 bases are TGTGCCAGCAGCTTACGACAGGGTCCGTACGAGCAGTACTTC.

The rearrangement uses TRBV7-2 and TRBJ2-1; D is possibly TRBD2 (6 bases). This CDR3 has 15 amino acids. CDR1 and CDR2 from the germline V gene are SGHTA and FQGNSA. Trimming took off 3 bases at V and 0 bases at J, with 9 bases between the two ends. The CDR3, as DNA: TGTGCCAGCAGCTTGTCTAGCGACTCCTACAATGAGCAGTTCTTC. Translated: CASSLSSDSYNEQFF.

Here the CDR3 reads CASSRDDVNYGYTF. The CDR3 DNA reads TGCGCCAGCAGCCGAGACGACGTTAACTATGGCTACACCTTC. The genes are TRBV4-3 and TRBJ1-2; D is undetermined. CDR1 and CDR2 from the germline V gene are LGHNA and YSLEER. This CDR3 comprises 14 residues. V was clipped by 4 bases and J by 1 base, with 10 bases between them.

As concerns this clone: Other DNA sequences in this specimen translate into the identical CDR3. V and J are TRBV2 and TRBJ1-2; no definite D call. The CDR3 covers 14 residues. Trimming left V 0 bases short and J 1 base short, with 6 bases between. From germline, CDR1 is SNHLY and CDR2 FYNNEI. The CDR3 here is CASSEAPINYGYTF. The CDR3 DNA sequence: TGTGCCAGCAGTGAAGCTCCGATTAACTATGGCTACACCTTC. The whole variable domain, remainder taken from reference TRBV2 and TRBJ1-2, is EPEVTQTPSHQVTQMGQEVILRCVPISNHLYFYWYRQILGQKVEFLVSFYNNEISEKSEIFDDQFSVERPDGSNFTLKIRSTKLEDSAMYFCASSEAPINYGYTFGSGTRLTVV.

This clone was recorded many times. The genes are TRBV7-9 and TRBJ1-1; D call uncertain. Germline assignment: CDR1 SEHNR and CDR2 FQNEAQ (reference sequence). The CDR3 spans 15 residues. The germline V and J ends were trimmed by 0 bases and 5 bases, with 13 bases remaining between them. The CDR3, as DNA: TGTGCCAGCAGCTTAGCCCACACCCAGAGGACTGAAGCTTTCTTT. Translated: CASSLAHTQRTEAFF.

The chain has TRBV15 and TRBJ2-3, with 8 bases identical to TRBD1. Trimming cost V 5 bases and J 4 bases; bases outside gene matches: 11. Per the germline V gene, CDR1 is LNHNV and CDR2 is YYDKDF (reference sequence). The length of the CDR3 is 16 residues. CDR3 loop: CATSSRTGSVADTQYF. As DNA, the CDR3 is TGTGCCACCAGCTCCCGGACAGGGAGTGTAGCAGATACGCAGTATTTT.

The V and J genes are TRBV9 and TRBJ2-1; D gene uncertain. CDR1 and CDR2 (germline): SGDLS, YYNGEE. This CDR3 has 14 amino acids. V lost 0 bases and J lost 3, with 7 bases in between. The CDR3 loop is CASSVAAIYNEQFF. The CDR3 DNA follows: TGTGCCAGCAGCGTAGCCGCAATCTACAATGAGCAGTTCTTC.

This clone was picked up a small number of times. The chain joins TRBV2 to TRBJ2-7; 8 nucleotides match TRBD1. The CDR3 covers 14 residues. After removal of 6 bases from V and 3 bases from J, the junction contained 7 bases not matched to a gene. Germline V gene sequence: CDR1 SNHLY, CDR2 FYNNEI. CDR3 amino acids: CASRLTGANYEQYF. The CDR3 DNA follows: TGTGCCAGCAGACTGACAGGGGCCAACTACGAGCAGTACTTC.

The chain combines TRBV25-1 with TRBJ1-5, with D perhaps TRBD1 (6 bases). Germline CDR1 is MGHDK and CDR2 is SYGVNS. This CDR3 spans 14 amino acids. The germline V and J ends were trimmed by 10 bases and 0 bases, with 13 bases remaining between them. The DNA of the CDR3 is TGTGCCACCCGGGGGCGGGATAGCAATCAGCCCCAGCATTTT. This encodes CATRGRDSNQPQHF.

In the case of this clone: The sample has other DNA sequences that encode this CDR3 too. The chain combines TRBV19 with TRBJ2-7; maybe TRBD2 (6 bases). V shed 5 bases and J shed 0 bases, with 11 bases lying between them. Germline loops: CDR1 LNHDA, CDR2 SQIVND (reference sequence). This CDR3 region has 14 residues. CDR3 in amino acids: CASSPGLISYEQYF. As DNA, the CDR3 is TGTGCCAGTAGTCCAGGACTAATCTCCTACGAGCAGTACTTC.

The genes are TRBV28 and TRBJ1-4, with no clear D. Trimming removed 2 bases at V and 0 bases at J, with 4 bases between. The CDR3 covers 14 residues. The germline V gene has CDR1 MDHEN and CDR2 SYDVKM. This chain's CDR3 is CASSLDATNEKLFF. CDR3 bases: TGTGCCAGCAGTTTAGATGCAACTAATGAAAAACTGTTTTTT.

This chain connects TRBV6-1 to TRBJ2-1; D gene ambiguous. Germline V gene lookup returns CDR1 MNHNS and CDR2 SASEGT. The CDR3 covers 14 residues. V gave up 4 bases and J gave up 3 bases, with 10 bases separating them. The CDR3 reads CASSVARVYNEQFF. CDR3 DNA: TGTGCCAGCAGTGTTGCTAGGGTCTACAATGAGCAGTTCTTC.

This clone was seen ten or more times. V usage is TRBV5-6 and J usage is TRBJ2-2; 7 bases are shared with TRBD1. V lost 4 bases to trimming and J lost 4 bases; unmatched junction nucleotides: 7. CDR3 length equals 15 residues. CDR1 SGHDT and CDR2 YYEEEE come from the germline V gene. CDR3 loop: CASSRPTGSTGELFF. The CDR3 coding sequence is TGTGCCAGCAGCCGTCCGACAGGGTCCACCGGGGAGCTGTTTTTT.

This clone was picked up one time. The CDR3 bases are TGCGCCAGCAGCCAAGAACAGGGACCCTACGAGCAGTACTTC. Its protein is CASSQEQGPYEQYF. The chain is built from TRBV4-3 and TRBJ2-7; maybe TRBD1 (6 bases). The CDR3 is 14 residues long. Germline assignment: CDR1 LGHNA and CDR2 YSLEER. V was clipped by 0 bases and J by 2 bases, with 8 bases between them.

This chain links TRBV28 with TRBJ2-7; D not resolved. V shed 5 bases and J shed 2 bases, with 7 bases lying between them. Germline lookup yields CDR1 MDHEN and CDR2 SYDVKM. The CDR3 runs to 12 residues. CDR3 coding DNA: TGTGCCAGCAGTGGCTATACCTACGAGCAGTACTTC. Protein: CASSGYTYEQYF. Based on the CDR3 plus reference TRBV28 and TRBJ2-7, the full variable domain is DVKVTQSSRYLVKRTGEKVFLECVQDMDHENMFWYRQDPGLGLRLIYFSYDVKMKEKGDIPEGYSVSREKKERFSLILESASTNQTSMYLCASSGYTYEQYFGPGTRLTVT.

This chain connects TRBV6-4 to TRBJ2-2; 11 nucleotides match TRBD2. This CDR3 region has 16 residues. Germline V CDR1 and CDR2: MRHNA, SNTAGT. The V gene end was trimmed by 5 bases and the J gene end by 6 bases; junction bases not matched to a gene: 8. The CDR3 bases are TGTGCCAGCAGTCCATTAGCGGGAGGGGTCGCCGGGGAGCTGTTTTTT. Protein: CASSPLAGGVAGELFF.

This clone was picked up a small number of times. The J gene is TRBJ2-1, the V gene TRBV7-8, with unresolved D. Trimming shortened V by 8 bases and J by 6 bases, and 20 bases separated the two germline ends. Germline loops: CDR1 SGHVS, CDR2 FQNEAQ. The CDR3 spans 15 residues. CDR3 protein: CASSLETLLGNEQFF. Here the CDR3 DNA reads TGTGCCAGCTCCCTGGAGACTCTGTTGGGCAATGAGCAGTTCTTC.

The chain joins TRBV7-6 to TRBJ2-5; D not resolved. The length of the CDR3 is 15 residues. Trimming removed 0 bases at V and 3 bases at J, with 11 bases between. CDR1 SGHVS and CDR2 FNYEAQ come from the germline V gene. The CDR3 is CASSLAGSYKETQYF. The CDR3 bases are TGTGCCAGCAGCTTAGCCGGATCCTATAAAGAGACCCAGTACTTC.

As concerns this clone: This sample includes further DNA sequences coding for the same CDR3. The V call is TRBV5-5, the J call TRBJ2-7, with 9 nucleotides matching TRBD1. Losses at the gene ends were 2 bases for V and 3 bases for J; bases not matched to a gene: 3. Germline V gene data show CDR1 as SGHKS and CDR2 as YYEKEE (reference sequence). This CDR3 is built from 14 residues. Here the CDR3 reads CASSLRDRDYEQYF. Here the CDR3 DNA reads TGTGCCAGCAGCTTAAGGGACAGGGACTACGAGCAGTACTTC.

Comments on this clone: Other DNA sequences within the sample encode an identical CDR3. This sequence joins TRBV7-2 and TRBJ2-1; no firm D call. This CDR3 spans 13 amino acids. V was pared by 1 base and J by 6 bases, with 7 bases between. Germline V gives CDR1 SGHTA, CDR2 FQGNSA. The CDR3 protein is CASSLEPGNEQFF. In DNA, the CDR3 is TGTGCCAGCAGCTTAGAGCCGGGCAATGAGCAGTTCTTC. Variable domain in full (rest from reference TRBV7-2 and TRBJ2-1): GAGVSQSPSNKVTEKGKDVELRCDPISGHTALYWYRQSLGQGLEFLIYFQGNSAPDKSGLPSDRFSAERTGGSVSTLTIQRTQQEDSAVYLCASSLEPGNEQFFGPGTRLTVL.

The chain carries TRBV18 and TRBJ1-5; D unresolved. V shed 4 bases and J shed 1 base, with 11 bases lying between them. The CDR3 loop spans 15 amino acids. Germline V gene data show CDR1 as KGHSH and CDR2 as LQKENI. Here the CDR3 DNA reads TGTGCCAGCTCACAATATCCGGGGAGCAATCAGCCCCAGCATTTT. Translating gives CASSQYPGSNQPQHF.